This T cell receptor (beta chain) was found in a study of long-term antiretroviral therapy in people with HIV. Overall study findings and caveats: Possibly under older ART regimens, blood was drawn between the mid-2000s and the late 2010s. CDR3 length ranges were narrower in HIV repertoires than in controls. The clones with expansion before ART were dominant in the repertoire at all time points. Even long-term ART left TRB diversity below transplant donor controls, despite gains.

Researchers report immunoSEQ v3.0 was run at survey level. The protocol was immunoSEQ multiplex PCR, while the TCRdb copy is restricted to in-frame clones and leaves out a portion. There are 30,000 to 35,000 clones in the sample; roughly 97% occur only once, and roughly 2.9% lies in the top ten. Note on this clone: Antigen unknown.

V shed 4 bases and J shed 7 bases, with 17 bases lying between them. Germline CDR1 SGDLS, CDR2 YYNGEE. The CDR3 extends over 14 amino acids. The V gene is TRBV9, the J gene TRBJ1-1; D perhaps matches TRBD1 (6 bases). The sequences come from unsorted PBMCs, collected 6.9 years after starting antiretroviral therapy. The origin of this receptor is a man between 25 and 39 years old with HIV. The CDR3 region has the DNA TGTGCCAGCAGCTCCGGAGGGGGGGAGAATGAAGCTTTCTTT. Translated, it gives CASSSGGGENEAFF.